Listed below are T cell receptor beta chains from one sample, sequenced in a study of patients and donors after allogeneic stem cell transplantation. TCRdb analysed the RT-PCR reads with MiXCR anew, one entry per CDR3 protein. The sample yields about 150,000 distinct CDR3 sequences, about a third seen once. The sequenced sample was blood, either unsorted or a sorted T cell fraction (not recorded which). These receptors were taken from a human donor who was either an allogeneic HSCT recipient or a stem cell or donor lymphocyte infusion donor (not recorded which). It is not recorded whose cells these are; they may come from a transplant donor. CDR3s include the opening cysteine and the closing phenylalanine or tryptophan. A D gene is named only where the DNA matches it firmly. Clone size is not always given. Where it is, it says once, few, many or a class for expanded clones.

abundance | j_gene | d_gene | v_gene | CDR3aa | CDR3nt
NA | TRBJ1-2 | NA | TRBV5-1 | CASSLRTSESDGYTF | TGCGCCAGCAGCCTTCGGACGTCGGAGAGCGATGGCTACACCTTC
NA | TRBJ2-7 | NA | TRBV25-1 | CASSASQGYEQYF | TGTGCCAGCAGTGCCTCCCAGGGATACGAGCAGTACTTC
few | TRBJ1-4 | NA | TRBV28 | CASSYHYQGREEKLFF | TGTGCCAGCAGTTACCATTATCAAGGGAGGGAGGAAAAACTGTTTTTT
NA | TRBJ2-3 | TRBD2 | TRBV9 | CASSVSGVPADTQYF | TGTGCCAGCAGCGTGAGCGGGGTCCCCGCGGATACGCAGTATTTT
NA | TRBJ1-6 | NA | TRBV2 | CASSPKGPVYNSPLHF | TGTGCCAGCAGCCCCAAGGGGCCAGTCTATAATTCACCCCTCCACTTT
few | TRBJ1-4 | NA | TRBV12-3/TRBV12-4 | CASRPGTSNEKLFF | TGTGCCAGCAGACCCGGGACATCGAATGAAAAACTGTTTTTT
NA | TRBJ1-2 | TRBD1 | TRBV5-1 | CASSLRRGQGEPWYGYTF | TGCGCCAGCAGCTTGAGGAGAGGGCAGGGGGAACCATGGTATGGCTACACCTTC
NA | TRBJ2-1 | NA | TRBV28 | CASTEPVSSYNEQFF | TGTGCCAGCACCGAACCCGTGAGCTCCTACAATGAGCAGTTCTTC
NA | TRBJ2-3 | NA | TRBV25-1 | CASSPLAGFRDTQYF | TGTGCCAGCAGTCCCCTTGCGGGGTTCAGAGATACGCAGTATTTT
NA | TRBJ1-1 | NA | TRBV9 | CASSATGWNTEAFF | TGTGCCAGCAGCGCGACAGGCTGGAACACTGAAGCTTTCTTT